A single sample gave rise to the 3 T cell receptor beta chains below, sequenced in a study of molecular identifiers for immune sequencing clone quantification (dated by TCRdb to 2017 to 2018). To prepare the library, PCR was applied. These reads were obtained on an Illumina HiSeq 4000. TCRdb itself trimmed the public reads at Q25 with fastp, ran MiXCR and retained productive beta chains. Rows with one shared CDR3 protein collapse into an entry with the most common genes and DNA. Recorded for this sample are some 320,000 distinct CDR3 sequences; around 21% of them occurred a single time. Of the sample, more than 0.8% is held by the ten largest clones. Sample: naive CD8+ T cells from blood, with Jurkat cell RNA spiked in. This specimen's cell subset or site label, per the study, means: FACS-sorted CD8+CD4-CCR7+CD45RA+ naive T cells. All receptors come from a human donor in good health. Some libraries in this study had Jurkat cell RNA spiked in.

A few counts support this clonotype. The gene calls are TRBV7-2 and TRBJ2-1, with 12 nucleotides matching TRBD2. This CDR3 is 15 amino acids long. Losses at the gene ends were 6 bases for V and 8 bases for J; bases not matched to a gene: 8. Germline values: CDR1 SGHTA, CDR2 FQGNSA. CDR3 in amino acids: CASRSSGGALDEQFF. DNA for the CDR3: TGTGCCAGCAGATCTAGCGGGGGGGCCCTCGATGAGCAGTTCTTC.

V is TRBV25-1 and J is TRBJ1-3; possible D gene TRBD1, 5 bases. Germline values: CDR1 MGHDK, CDR2 SYGVNS. This CDR3 has 18 residues. Trimming left V 1 base short and J 0 bases short, with 16 bases between. Here the CDR3 reads CASSELLLGPTSGNTIYF. The CDR3 nucleotides read TGTGCCAGCAGTGAATTATTGTTGGGGCCGACCTCTGGAAACACCATATATTTT.

Many counts were recorded for this clonotype. The chain combines TRBV29-1 with TRBJ1-2; D call uncertain. The CDR3 is made up of 13 amino acids. V was pared by 3 bases and J by 0 bases, with 8 bases between. The germline gives CDR1 SQVTM, CDR2 ANQGSEA. Written as DNA, the CDR3 is TGCAGCGTTGATCTGACTGCTAACTATGGCTACACCTTC. It codes for CSVDLTANYGYTF.